The 20 T cell receptor beta chains listed next were all sequenced from one sample in a study of T cell repertoires in cytomegalovirus infection. Via MiXCR, TCRdb re-called the reads, giving one row per CDR3 protein. The data show about 700,000 distinct CDR3 sequences, around 30% seen once. Which antigens these TCRs recognize remains unknown. The material was cultured PBMCs, obtained from culture after CMV antigen stimulation. These receptors were taken from a human donor in good health (CMV status not recorded). Some clones in this sample may be carry-over from other donors' samples.

The V call is TRBV20-1, the J call TRBJ2-5; a possible D gene is TRBD1 (6 bases). The length of the CDR3 is 14 residues. Per the germline V gene, CDR1 is DFQATT and CDR2 is SNEGSKA (reference sequence). Trimming took off 3 bases at V and 4 bases at J, with 15 bases between the two ends. The CDR3 sequence is CSARRGYTGETQYF. The CDR3 DNA reads TGCAGTGCTAGGAGGGGGTATACTGGAGAGACCCAGTACTTC.

The chain combines TRBV20-1 with TRBJ2-4; tentatively, D is TRBD1 (5 bases). V was cut by 3 bases and J by 5 bases, with 8 bases left in between. The CDR3 is made up of 12 amino acids. Germline V gene data show CDR1 as DFQATT and CDR2 as SNEGSKA (reference sequence). CDR3 residues: CSASLRENIQYF. CDR3 nucleotide sequence: TGCAGTGCTAGTCTCAGGGAAAACATTCAGTACTTC.

V usage is TRBV20-1 and J usage is TRBJ1-4; D uncertain. This CDR3 contains 16 residues. Germline V CDR1 and CDR2: DFQATT, SNEGSKA (reference sequence). V was shortened by 0 bases and J by 0 bases, with 11 bases between the two germline ends. CDR3 nucleotides: TGCAGTGCTAGAGATCGAATCATTGCAACTAATGAAAAACTGTTTTTT. This gives the protein CSARDRIIATNEKLFF.

The genes are TRBV4-3 and TRBJ2-7, with D hard to call. Germline V gene lookup returns CDR1 LGHNA and CDR2 YSLEER. V lost 1 base and J 3 bases, leaving 10 bases between the germline ends. This CDR3 region has 14 residues. The CDR3, as DNA: TGCGCCAGCAGCCAAGGAATCATTGACTACGAGCAGTACTTC. This encodes CASSQGIIDYEQYF.

The table lists this clonotype with a few counts. V and J are TRBV7-2 and TRBJ2-5; D is possibly TRBD2 (5 bases). CDR3 length: 14 residues. Per the germline V gene, CDR1 is SGHTA and CDR2 is FQGNSA. Trimming took off 5 bases at V and 1 base at J, with 11 bases between the two ends. CDR3 nucleotides: TGTGCCAGCAGCCTCCGACTACCCCAAGAGACCCAGTACTTC. Protein sequence: CASSLRLPQETQYF.

This clonotype showed up many times. CDR3 protein: CASFLGRGTDTQYF. CDR3 bases: TGTGCCAGCTTCCTGGGAAGGGGCACAGATACGCAGTATTTT. The gene calls are TRBV7-2 and TRBJ2-3, with no clear D. Trimming shortened V by 8 bases and J by 1 base, and 13 bases separated the two germline ends. Germline CDR1 SGHTA, CDR2 FQGNSA. The CDR3 consists of 14 residues.

A few counts support this clonotype. The CDR3 protein is CASRYTRDTEAFF. Written as DNA, the CDR3 is TGCGCCAGCAGATACACTAGGGACACTGAAGCTTTCTTT. This chain joins TRBV10-2 and TRBJ1-1; no firm D call. The CDR3 is made up of 13 amino acids. CDR1 WSHSY and CDR2 SAAADI come from the germline V gene. V was cut by 6 bases and J by 3 bases, with 11 bases left in between.

The chain carries TRBV28 and TRBJ2-7; possible D gene TRBD2, 6 bases. V was shortened by 5 bases and J by 4 bases, with 15 bases between the two germline ends. CDR1 is MDHEN and CDR2 is SYDVKM in the germline V gene. The CDR3 has 14 residues. CDR3 in amino acids: CASSHRGKSYEQYF. Written as DNA, the CDR3 is TGTGCCAGCAGTCATCGGGGGAAATCATACGAGCAGTACTTC.

This clonotype was counted a few times. The gene calls are TRBV20-1 and TRBJ1-6, with D perhaps TRBD1 (5 bases). CDR1 is DFQATT, CDR2 SNEGSKA, per germline (reference sequence). Trimming removed 6 bases at V and 6 bases at J, with 21 bases between. The CDR3 sequence is 16 residues long. The CDR3 sequence is CSATRFGQGGNSPLHF. CDR3 in DNA: TGCAGTGCAACCCGTTTTGGGCAGGGAGGTAATTCACCCCTCCACTTT.

This clonotype has just a few counts. The chain recombines TRBV18 with TRBJ2-1, with a tentative D call TRBD2 (5 bases). V was clipped by 3 bases and J by 10 bases, with 22 bases between them. The CDR3 has 16 amino acids. Germline CDR1 KGHSH, CDR2 LQKENI. The CDR3 nucleotides read TGTGCCAGCTCACCTTTCGTACGGGGTTCGGATAGCGAGCAGTTCTTC. Residues: CASSPFVRGSDSEQFF. Variable domain in full (rest from reference TRBV18 and TRBJ2-1): NAGVMQNPRHLVRRRGQEARLRCSPMKGHSHVYWYRQLPEEGLKFMVYLQKENIIDESGMPKERFSAEFPKEGPSILRIQQVVRGDSAAYFCASSPFVRGSDSEQFFGPGTRLTVL.

The chain joins TRBV4-2 to TRBJ2-4; D unclear. The V gene's germline CDR1 is LGHNA and CDR2 YNFKEQ. V was cut by 0 bases and J by 4 bases, with 13 bases left in between. The CDR3 loop spans 16 amino acids. CDR3 in DNA: TGTGCCAGCAGCCAAGATCCGGATAGGTGGAAAAACATTCAGTACTTC. It translates to CASSQDPDRWKNIQYF.

The chain links TRBV20-1 to TRBJ1-1, with D perhaps TRBD1 (6 bases). Between the trimmed V and J ends, which lost 3 bases and 2 bases, there was a span of 13 bases. The CDR3 covers 14 residues. CDR1 is DFQATT, CDR2 SNEGSKA, per germline (reference sequence). As DNA, the CDR3 is TGCAGTGCTAGCGGACAGTTACCAAACACTGAAGCTTTCTTT. It yields the protein CSASGQLPNTEAFF.

This chain links TRBV6-5 with TRBJ1-1; no reliable D call. Trimming took off 2 bases at V and 5 bases at J, with 9 bases between the two ends. CDR1 is MNHEY, CDR2 SVGAGI, per germline. CDR3 length: 13 residues. The chain's CDR3 is CASSYREWTEAFF. CDR3 bases: TGTGCCAGCAGTTACAGAGAGTGGACTGAAGCTTTCTTT.

The chain recombines TRBV12-3 or TRBV12-4 with TRBJ2-1; D possibly uses TRBD1 or TRBD2 (6 bases each). Trimming took off 3 bases at V and 7 bases at J, with 19 bases between the two ends. CDR3 length: 16 amino acids. Written as DNA, the CDR3 is TGTGCCAGCAGTTTTGGGTGGGGGGTAAGGGGGAATGAGCAGTTCTTC. Residues: CASSFGWGVRGNEQFF.

This clonotype was seen a few times. The genes are TRBV15 and TRBJ1-1, with 9 positions matching TRBD1. Germline CDR1 is LNHNV and CDR2 is YYDKDF (reference sequence). The CDR3 has 19 amino acids. V trimming: 6 bases; J trimming: 1 base; junction bases outside the gene matches: 18. In DNA form, the CDR3 reads TGTGCCACCAGACCGGGGGGAGGAGGACAGGGGACCCGGAACACTGAAGCTTTCTTT. Translating gives CATRPGGGGQGTRNTEAFF.

The rearrangement uses TRBV5-1 and TRBJ2-1; TRBD2 might be the D (7 bases). Germline loops: CDR1 SGHRS, CDR2 YFSETQ. The V and J ends lost 1 base and 4 bases respectively, with 12 bases between them. The CDR3 extends over 15 amino acids. This CDR3 reads CASSLIGGPYNEQFF. CDR3 sequence (DNA): TGCGCCAGCAGCTTGATCGGGGGGCCATACAATGAGCAGTTCTTC.

V is TRBV5-1 and J is TRBJ2-7, with D hard to call. Trimming stripped 3 bases from V and 3 bases from J, with 13 bases between. The germline gives CDR1 SGHRS, CDR2 YFSETQ. The CDR3 is 14 residues long. CDR3 nucleotides: TGCGCCAGCAGCTCAGACTTGGAACACTACGAGCAGTACTTC. Encoded protein: CASSSDLEHYEQYF.

The chain employs TRBV7-9 and TRBJ2-2; perhaps D is TRBD1 or TRBD2 (6 bases each). The CDR3 has 18 amino acids. CDR1 is SEHNR and CDR2 is FQNEAQ in the germline V gene (reference sequence). V was clipped by 3 bases and J by 6 bases, with 23 bases between them. The CDR3 region has the DNA TGTGCCAGCAGCTTCAAAGGGGGGCTCCCGGGCGGATCCGGGGAGCTGTTTTTT. As protein: CASSFKGGLPGGSGELFF.

V usage is TRBV20-1 and J usage is TRBJ2-3; D not certain. The CDR3 covers 12 residues. Germline CDR1 DFQATT, CDR2 SNEGSKA (reference sequence). V lost 6 bases to trimming and J lost 2 bases, with 9 bases between them. The CDR3 region is CSADLYTDTQYF. The CDR3 DNA reads as TGCAGTGCCGACTTGTACACAGATACGCAGTATTTT.

This rearrangement joins TRBV7-2 to TRBJ1-2; D possibly corresponds to TRBD1 (6 bases). The CDR3 has 16 amino acids. V lost 4 bases and J 5 bases, leaving 20 bases between the germline ends. The V gene's germline CDR1 is SGHTA and CDR2 FQGNSA. The CDR3 loop reads CASSSRSRSGAYGYTF. The DNA for the CDR3 is TGTGCCAGCAGCTCCCGTAGTAGGTCAGGGGCTTATGGCTACACCTTC.